This T cell receptor (beta chain) was captured in a study of spatial heterogeneity in lung cancer. V was pared by 7 bases and J by 3 bases, with 15 bases between. CDR1 is ENHRY, CDR2 SYGVKD, per germline. The CDR3 runs to 14 residues. Every TCR cDNA molecule carried a tag that served as a unique molecular identifier. TCRdb re-called the 5' RACE reads with MiXCR, one entry per CDR3 protein. The table shows more than 60,000 distinct CDR3 sequences, with around 7.3% occurring only once. Time point indicated: sample taken at primary tumor resection. There were 72 donors, all of them untreated patients with early-stage non-small cell lung cancer. The authors sequenced whole RNA from tumor, nontumor lung or frozen PBMC without sorting.

This chain connects TRBV10-3 to TRBJ1-1, with a possible D match to TRBD1 (6 bases). This material consisted of PBMCs, taken at surgery. The sequence was obtained from a male donor with early-stage non-small cell lung cancer. The CDR3 loop is CAIMKDPGDTEAFF. The CDR3 DNA is TGTGCCATCATGAAGGACCCAGGGGACACTGAAGCTTTCTTT.